The T cell receptor beta chain described here comes from a study of CD8+CD57+ T cells in acquired aplastic anemia. General study results and limits: Controls did not differ significantly from patients in CD8+ Simpson's diversity. The number of CD8+ CDR3 sequences shared by patients and controls was about 27.

Germline V gene lookup returns CDR1 SGDLS and CDR2 YYNGEE. CDR3 length: 14 amino acids. V dropped 4 bases and J dropped 1; count of bases not matched to a gene: 4. TCR beta VDJ combinations and CDR3 sequences were profiled from genomic DNA. One entry per CDR3 protein, called by TCRdb with MiXCR from the reads. The data contain over 200,000 distinct CDR3 sequences, over 60% of them singletons. For this clonotype: Its antigen is undetermined.

The chain links TRBV9 to TRBJ2-5; 7 nucleotides match TRBD1. The sample comprised sorted CD4+, CD8+, or CD8+CD57+ T cells (not recorded which) from PBMCs. The TCR was taken from a human donor in good health. The CDR3 DNA follows: TGTGCCAGCAGCCGAGAGGGGGCCCAAGAGACCCAGTACTTC. It is translated as CASSREGAQETQYF.